Below, 21 T cell receptor beta chains from the same sample are listed, as sequenced in a study of tissue T cells after allogeneic stem cell transplantation. TCRdb keeps only in-frame clones here, not all; method: immunoSEQ multiplex PCR. Of some 48,000 clones listed, around 70% were seen once; the top ten hold roughly 0.59%. The source material was sorted cells pooled from one or two spleens. These receptors all come from a pool of C57BL/6 mice in good health.

Worth noting for this clone: Mouse gene names apply. The missing CDR3 end, 1 residue past where the read stops, is filled in from the germline J gene. This sequence joins TRBV2 and TRBJ2-1; 8 positions agree with TRBD2. This CDR3 comprises 16 residues. Trimming took 0 bases from V and 1 from J; bases not matched to a gene: 2. From germline, CDR1 is LGHNA and CDR2 YSYQKL. The CDR3 protein is CASSQELGANYAEQFF. The covered CDR3 bases are TGTGCCAGCAGCCAAGAACTGGGGGCAAACTATGCTGAGCAGTTC.

This clone was found a few times. The listed genes are named as in mouse. The read terminates 1 residue ahead of where the CDR3 ends, so the germline J gene completes it. The chain recombines TRBV13-2 with TRBJ2-7, with D perhaps matching TRBD1 (6 bases). Trimming left V 0 bases short and J 4 bases short, with 14 bases between. CDR1 is NNHNN and CDR2 is SYGAGS in the germline V gene (reference sequence). The CDR3 runs 15 residues. CDR3: CASGDAGRGFYEQYF. CDR3 DNA (partial): TGTGCCAGCGGTGATGCGGGCAGGGGATTTTATGAACAGTAC.

About this clone itself: Gene names and germline match the mouse. The read ends 1 residue early relative to the CDR3; the germline J gene fills the gap. Distinct nucleotide sequences in the sample also encode this CDR3. The V and J genes are TRBV2 and TRBJ1-2, with a tentative D call TRBD1 (6 bases). The CDR3 length is 15 residues. V dropped 0 bases and J dropped 0 bases, with 8 bases sitting between them. CDR1 and CDR2 (germline): LGHNA, YSYQKL. This CDR3 is CASSQDSGANSDYTF. The sequenced CDR3 bases are TGTGCCAGCAGCCAAGACTCAGGGGCAAACTCCGACTACACC.

Of note for this clone: Gene names follow the mouse nomenclature. Coverage ceases 1 residue before the CDR3 finishes, and the germline J gene fills in the end. The chain is built from TRBV31 and TRBJ2-5; no clear D gene. Trimming shortened V by 0 bases and J by 3 bases, and 7 bases separated the two germline ends. The CDR3 sequence is 13 residues long. Germline V gives CDR1 GKSSPN, CDR2 SITVG. The CDR3: CAWSLEGQDTQYF. The DNA read from the CDR3 is TGTGCCTGGAGTCTAGAGGGACAAGACACCCAGTAC.

Points on this clone: The gene names here belong to mouse. The read terminates 1 residue before the CDR3 end, so the remaining end is supplied by the germline J gene. The chain carries TRBV19 and TRBJ1-4; D call uncertain. The CDR3 is made up of 15 amino acids. V gave up 4 bases and J gave up 0 bases, with 10 bases separating them. Germline assignment: CDR1 FNHDT and CDR2 SITEND (reference sequence). The CDR3 is CASSPDIISNERLFF. CDR3 DNA, as far as it was read: TGTGCCAGCAGTCCCGACATAATTTCCAACGAAAGATTATTT.

In the case of this clone: Germline and genes here are mouse. The CDR3 loop reads CTCSAVGGASQNTLYF. CDR3 DNA, as far as it was read: TGCACCTGCAGTGCTGTTGGGGGGGCTAGTCAAAACACCTTGTAC. V is TRBV1 and J is TRBJ2-4; TRBD2 matches 9 bases. The read halts 1 residue ahead of the CDR3 end, with the missing end drawn from the germline J gene. V shed 3 bases, J shed 0 bases, and the junction held 4 bases outside the gene matches. This CDR3 region has 16 residues. The germline V gene has CDR1 NSQYPW and CDR2 LRSPGD (reference sequence).

In the case of this clone: Genes here carry mouse names. The read stops 1 residue short of the end of the CDR3; the missing end is completed from the germline J gene. The genes are TRBV2 and TRBJ1-6, with 7 bases identical to TRBD1. TRBJ1-6 is recorded as an ORF, its role being uncertain. This CDR3 comprises 15 residues. Germline CDR1 and CDR2: LGHNA and YSYQKL. The V and J ends lost 3 bases and 5 bases, in that order; junction bases with no gene match: 4. CDR3: CASSHPGTDNSPLYF. The CDR3 bases that were read are TGTGCCAGCAGCCACCCCGGGACAGATAATTCGCCCCTCTAC.

Notes on this clone: Genes here carry mouse names. The read falls 1 residue short of the CDR3 end, and the missing part is taken from the germline J gene. V gene TRBV13-1 combines with J gene TRBJ2-7; TRBD2 matches 8 bases. The CDR3 is 14 residues long. CDR1 and CDR2 (germline): NSHNY, SYGAGN. V lost 0 bases to trimming and J lost 2 bases; unmatched junction nucleotides: 1. The CDR3 reads CASSDAGGTYEQYF. The CDR3 bases that were read are TGTGCCAGCAGTGATGCTGGGGGGACCTATGAACAGTAC.

For this clone: Gene names follow the mouse nomenclature. With the read ending 1 residue before the CDR3 end, the germline J gene is used to fill in that end. The V call is TRBV13-2, the J call TRBJ2-5, with 9 bases fitting TRBD2. CDR1 is NNHNN, CDR2 SYGAGS, per germline (reference sequence). CDR3 length equals 14 residues. V lost 2 bases and J lost 6; bases outside the gene matches: 4. CDR3 sequence reads: CASGETGGRDTQYF. CDR3 DNA, as far as it was read: TGTGCCAGCGGTGAAACTGGGGGGAGGGACACCCAGTAC.

Concerning this clone: Each gene name is a mouse one. The read terminates 1 residue ahead of where the CDR3 ends, so the germline J gene completes it. This chain uses TRBV31 with TRBJ2-7, with 10 bases fitting TRBD2. Germline loops: CDR1 GKSSPN, CDR2 SITVG. Losses at the gene ends were 3 bases for V and 4 bases for J; bases not matched to a gene: 3. This CDR3 is built from 13 residues. Incomplete CDR3 DNA: TGTGCCTGGAGCCCGGACTGGGGGTATGAACAGTAC. Protein product: CAWSPDWGYEQY. The whole CDR3 protein reads CAWSPDWGYEQYF.

A word on this clone: Genes and germline are mouse. The sequence runs out 1 residue before the end of the CDR3; the remainder is reconstructed from the germline J gene. The V gene is TRBV23, the J gene TRBJ2-7; the D call TRBD2 from the table was never checked on the DNA. Germline V CDR1 and CDR2: KGHTA, FQNQQP. CDR3 size: 14 residues. The CDR3 DNA, read in part, is TGCTCCAGCAGTCAGGTACTGGGCTCCTATGAACAGTAC. Its translation: CSSSQVLGSYEQY. The full CDR3 reads CSSSQVLGSYEQYF.

Turning to this clone: The gene names given are mouse names. The CDR3 is cut off 1 residue early in the read; its end comes from the germline J gene. This chain links TRBV14 with TRBJ1-1; D is unclear. This CDR3 spans 13 amino acids. Trimming stripped 5 bases from V and 0 bases from J, with 8 bases between. Germline CDR1 is SGHDT and CDR2 is FRDEAV. CDR3 sequence reads: CASSPTTNTEVFF. The covered CDR3 bases are TGTGCCAGCAGCCCGACAACAAACACAGAAGTCTTC.

Regarding this clone: Gene names and germline match the mouse. Here the CDR3 reads CASGPDWGSNTGQLYF. The part of the CDR3 DNA that was read is TGTGCCAGCGGTCCGGACTGGGGGTCAAACACCGGGCAGCTCTAC. This chain joins TRBV13-2 and TRBJ2-2, with 10 positions matching TRBD2. With the read ending 1 residue before the CDR3 end, the germline J gene is used to fill in that end. Germline CDR1 and CDR2: NNHNN and SYGAGS (reference sequence). With V trimmed by 4 bases and J by 0 bases, 3 bases remained unmatched. The CDR3 consists of 16 residues.

As to this clone: The listed genes are named as in mouse. The DNA ends 1 residue before the CDR3 does, and the rest of the CDR3 is filled in from the germline J gene. The V call is TRBV19, the J call TRBJ2-4; possible D gene TRBD2, 7 bases. V was cut by 3 bases and J by 0 bases, with 11 bases left in between. Germline V gene lookup returns CDR1 FNHDT and CDR2 SITEND (reference sequence). This CDR3 contains 15 residues. CDR3 sequence: CASSRGAYSQNTLYF. The CDR3 DNA, read in part, is TGTGCCAGCAGTAGGGGGGCCTATAGTCAAAACACCTTGTAC.

As for this clone: Mouse names are used for the genes. The read ends 1 residue early relative to the CDR3; the germline J gene fills the gap. V gene TRBV29 combines with J gene TRBJ2-3; D is undetermined. V was cut by 4 bases and J by 4 bases, with 0 bases left in between. Germline loops: CDR1 MSHET, CDR2 SYDVDS. The CDR3 is 10 amino acids. The sequenced CDR3 bases are TGTGCTAGCAGTTCAGAAACGCTGTAT. It codes for CASSSETLY. The whole CDR3 sequence reads CASSSETLYF.

Regarding this clone: Here the gene names and germline are mouse. The CDR3 end is not reached by the read, which stops 1 residue before it; the germline J gene fills it in. The chain joins TRBV2 to TRBJ2-1; D is undetermined. Trimming left V 4 bases short and J 7 bases short, with 8 bases between. CDR3 length: 12 residues. Germline CDR1 and CDR2: LGHNA and YSYQKL. CDR3 DNA (partial): TGTGCCAGCAGCCGGGTGGAGGCTGAGCAGTTC. Encoded protein: CASSRVEAEQF. The whole CDR3 is CASSRVEAEQFF.

This clone occurred a few times. Gene names and germline match the mouse. The read ends 1 residue before the CDR3 terminus; that terminus is restored from the germline J gene. The rearrangement joins TRBV3 to TRBJ1-3; no clear D. This CDR3 has 13 residues. Looked up from germline, CDR1 is SNHLY and CDR2 is FYNGKV (reference sequence). V dropped 5 bases and J dropped 0 bases, with 5 bases sitting between them. This CDR3 is CASSGDSGNTLYF. Incomplete CDR3 DNA: TGTGCCAGCAGCGGGGATTCTGGAAATACGCTCTAT.

This clone was seen a handful of times. The gene names here belong to mouse. The CDR3 spells CASSQDPLGGRSYEQYF. CDR3 DNA (partial): TGTGCCAGCAGCCAAGATCCGCTGGGGGGGCGCTCCTATGAACAGTAC. This rearrangement joins TRBV2 to TRBJ2-7; 10 bases are shared with TRBD2. The read ends 1 residue before the CDR3 terminus; that terminus is restored from the germline J gene. The CDR3 has 17 residues. CDR1 and CDR2 (germline): LGHNA, YSYQKL. Trimming removed 0 bases from V and 0 bases from J; junction bases left unmatched: 5.

This clone is a singleton in its sample. Any gene name here is a mouse gene name. The read falls 1 residue short of the CDR3 end, and the missing part is taken from the germline J gene. The genes are TRBV13-1 and TRBJ2-4; maybe TRBD2 (7 bases). Between the trimmed V and J ends, which lost 0 bases and 1 base, there was a span of 9 bases. The CDR3 has 15 residues. CDR1 and CDR2 from the germline V gene are NSHNY and SYGAGN. CDR3: CASSDAGGRQNTLYF. Partial CDR3 DNA: TGTGCCAGCAGTGATGCTGGGGGCCGTCAAAACACCTTGTAC.

This clone was seen just once. The genes are named according to mouse. The CDR3 region is CASSQDGGGNYEQYF. CDR3 bases read: TGTGCCAGCAGCCAAGATGGGGGGGGGAACTATGAACAGTAC. The V and J genes are TRBV2 and TRBJ2-7, with TRBD2 identical over 8 bases. The read falls 1 residue short of the CDR3 end, and the missing part is taken from the germline J gene. CDR3 length: 15 residues. Trimming removed 0 bases from V and 3 bases from J; junction bases left unmatched: 4. The germline CDR1 and CDR2 sequences are LGHNA and YSYQKL.

With respect to this clone: The gene names given are mouse names. The read ends 1 residue before the CDR3 terminus; that terminus is restored from the germline J gene. The V and J genes are TRBV26 and TRBJ2-7; a weak D match, TRBD1 (6 bases). Germline V gene lookup returns CDR1 KGHPV and CDR2 FQNQEV (reference sequence). Trimming pared 1 base from V and 6 bases from J, leaving 13 bases between. The CDR3 has 14 residues. The CDR3 here is CASSLFPGVGEQYF. The covered CDR3 bases are TGTGCCAGCAGTCTGTTCCCAGGGGTGGGTGAACAGTAC.